Below, 15 T cell receptor beta chains from the same sample are listed, as sequenced in a study of cytomegalovirus exposure and HLA in healthy donors. The PCR had 60 Vbeta and 13 Jbeta primers. Here immunoSEQ multiplex PCR was the method, and the copy in TCRdb shows in-frame clones only, minus some. Among over 75,000 clones listed, about 80% were seen once. The sequenced sample consisted of PBMCs. These receptors were taken from a female donor in good health and CMV-seronegative.

The J gene is TRBJ1-1, the V gene TRBV18, with 8 nucleotides matching TRBD1. The J segment lost 2 bases and the V segment lost 1 base, leaving 3 bases of the junction unmatched. This CDR3 contains 15 residues. Germline assignment: CDR1 KGHSH and CDR2 LQKENI. The CDR3 sequence is CASSPQQGGNTEAFF. Here the CDR3 DNA reads TGTGCCAGCTCACCACAACAGGGGGGAAACACTGAAGCTTTCTTT.

V gene TRBV2 combines with J gene TRBJ2-1, with 10 bases aligning to TRBD2. This CDR3 is built from 15 residues. J gave up 9 bases and V 3 bases, and 8 bases lay outside the gene matches. In germline, CDR1 is SNHLY, CDR2 FYNNEI. The CDR3 loop is CASSEASGSVPEQFF. DNA for the CDR3: TGTGCCAGCAGTGAGGCTAGCGGGAGTGTCCCTGAGCAGTTCTTC. Supplemented by reference TRBV2 and TRBJ2-1, the full variable domain reads EPEVTQTPSHQVTQMGQEVILRCVPISNHLYFYWYRQILGQKVEFLVSFYNNEISEKSEIFDDQFSVERPDGSNFTLKIRSTKLEDSAMYFCASSEASGSVPEQFFGPGTRLTVL.

V is TRBV29-1 and J is TRBJ2-7; 10 nucleotides align to TRBD2. V lost 4 bases and J lost 5; bases outside the gene matches: 2. This CDR3 region has 12 residues. CDR1 is SQVTM, CDR2 ANQGSEA, per germline. The CDR3: CSVGTSGDEQYF. CDR3 DNA: TGCAGCGTTGGGACTAGCGGAGACGAGCAGTACTTC.

The V call is TRBV4-3, the J call TRBJ2-2; 11 bases agree with TRBD2. Germline trimming cut 4 bases from V and 0 bases from J; bases unmatched to any gene: 1. CDR3 length: 16 residues. Germline V CDR1 and CDR2: LGHNA, YSLEER. CDR3 region: CASSPTSGANTGELFF. The CDR3 coding sequence is TGCGCCAGCAGCCCGACTAGCGGGGCGAACACCGGGGAGCTGTTTTTT.

The gene calls are TRBV12-5 and TRBJ2-3; perhaps TRBD1 as D (6 bases). Between the trimmed V and J ends, which lost 4 bases and 1 base, there was a span of 15 bases. This CDR3 has 16 residues. CDR1 is LGHNT and CDR2 is FRNRAP in the germline V gene. The CDR3 region is CASGSDRSMRTDTQYF. CDR3 DNA sequence: TGTGCTAGTGGTTCCGACAGGTCGATGCGCACAGATACGCAGTATTTT.

The chain has TRBV7-8 and TRBJ2-5, with 11 bases identical to TRBD2. The germline V gene encodes CDR1 SGHVS and CDR2 FQNEAQ. V shed 5 bases and J 3 bases; nucleotides not matched to a gene: 8. The CDR3 is made up of 16 amino acids. The CDR3 reads CASSLRLAGREETQYF. The CDR3 nucleotides are TGTGCCAGCAGCCTTCGACTAGCGGGGCGTGAAGAGACCCAGTACTTC.

The chain recombines TRBV7-2 with TRBJ2-7, with 7 bases matching TRBD2. V trimming: 2 bases; J trimming: 4 bases; junction bases outside the gene matches: 8. Per germline, CDR1 SGHTA and CDR2 FQGNSA. The CDR3 covers 15 residues. CDR3 bases: TGTGCCAGCAGCTTAATAGGGACGGGGGGTTACGAGCAGTACTTC. This translates into CASSLIGTGGYEQYF.

This clone was found a few times. The gene calls are TRBV4-3 and TRBJ2-4, with D possibly being TRBD2 (6 bases). From germline, CDR1 is LGHNA and CDR2 YSLEER. This CDR3 region has 15 residues. Trimming shortened V by 1 base and J by 5 bases, and 12 bases separated the two germline ends. This chain's CDR3 is CASSQAWGVQNIQYF. CDR3 bases: TGCGCCAGCAGCCAAGCGTGGGGGGTGCAAAACATTCAGTACTTC.

The genes are TRBV6-5 and TRBJ1-1; D remains ambiguous. The V end was cut by 4 bases, the J end by 0 bases, with 6 bases between. The germline V gene encodes CDR1 MNHEY and CDR2 SVGAGI. The CDR3 runs to 13 residues. The CDR3 is CASSSSVNTEAFF. The CDR3 DNA reads TGTGCCAGCAGTTCCAGTGTGAACACTGAAGCTTTCTTT.

This chain's CDR3 is CSVEGARGYTF. The CDR3 coding sequence is TGCAGCGTTGAAGGGGCTCGTGGCTACACCTTC. V and J are TRBV29-1 and TRBJ1-2; no clear D gene. The germline V gene has CDR1 SQVTM and CDR2 ANQGSEA. Trimming pared 1 base from V and 7 bases from J, leaving 7 bases between. The CDR3 loop spans 11 amino acids.

This clone was detected once. CDR3: CASSEGQNSNQPQHF. The CDR3 DNA sequence: TGTGCCAGCAGTGAAGGACAAAATAGCAATCAGCCCCAGCATTTT. This chain uses TRBV6-1 with TRBJ1-5; no firm D call. The CDR3 is 15 residues long. The germline gives CDR1 MNHNS, CDR2 SASEGT. V lost 1 base and J lost 0, with 7 bases in between.

The chain links TRBV7-9 to TRBJ2-5, with D tentatively TRBD1 (5 bases). CDR3 length: 14 residues. Germline V gene data show CDR1 as SEHNR and CDR2 as FQNEAQ (reference sequence). Trimming removed 0 bases at V and 5 bases at J, with 10 bases between. This CDR3 is CASSLARDLETQYF. The CDR3 coding sequence is TGTGCCAGCAGCTTAGCCAGGGATTTGGAGACCCAGTACTTC.

This clone was counted a few times. The identical CDR3 is also encoded by other nucleotide sequences in the sample. The rearrangement links TRBV7-2 to TRBJ1-3, with a tentative D call TRBD1 (6 bases). V shed 6 bases and J shed 0 bases, with 12 bases lying between them. The length of the CDR3 is 15 residues. Germline V gene sequence: CDR1 SGHTA, CDR2 FQGNSA. The CDR3 nucleotides are TGTGCCAGCAGTTCTAAGGGGGACTCTGGAAACACCATATATTTT. Encoded protein: CASSSKGDSGNTIYF. Based on the CDR3 plus reference TRBV7-2 and TRBJ1-3, the full variable domain is GAGVSQSPSNKVTEKGKDVELRCDPISGHTALYWYRQSLGQGLEFLIYFQGNSAPDKSGLPSDRFSAERTGGSVSTLTIQRTQQEDSAVYLCASSSKGDSGNTIYFGEGSWLTVV.

The chain uses TRBV28 and TRBJ2-7; 7 bases map to TRBD2. V dropped 5 bases and J dropped 1; count of bases not matched to a gene: 14. The CDR3 extends over 17 amino acids. In germline, CDR1 is MDHEN, CDR2 SYDVKM. In nucleotides, the CDR3 is TGTGCCAGCAGTCCTTCCGAGGGGTGGGGGGGTTCCTACGAGCAGTACTTC. Its protein is CASSPSEGWGGSYEQYF. Complete variable domain (other parts from reference TRBV28 and TRBJ2-7): DVKVTQSSRYLVKRTGEKVFLECVQDMDHENMFWYRQDPGLGLRLIYFSYDVKMKEKGDIPEGYSVSREKKERFSLILESASTNQTSMYLCASSPSEGWGGSYEQYFGPGTRLTVT.

The genes are TRBV9 and TRBJ2-5; D ambiguous. The CDR3 consists of 14 residues. V lost 0 bases and J lost 1, with 7 bases in between. The germline gives CDR1 SGDLS, CDR2 YYNGEE. In nucleotides, the CDR3 is TGTGCCAGCAGCGTAGGGGCAACCCAAGAGACCCAGTACTTC. Translation: CASSVGATQETQYF.